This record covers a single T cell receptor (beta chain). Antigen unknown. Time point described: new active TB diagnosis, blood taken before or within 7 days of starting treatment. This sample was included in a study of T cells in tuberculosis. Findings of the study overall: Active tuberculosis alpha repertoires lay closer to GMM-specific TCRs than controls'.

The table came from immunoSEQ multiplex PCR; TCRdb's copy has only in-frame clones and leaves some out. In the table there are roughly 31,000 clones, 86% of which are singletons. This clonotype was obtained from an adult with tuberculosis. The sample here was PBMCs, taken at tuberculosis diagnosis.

The chain's CDR3 is CASSPPALPSSSYNEQFF. In DNA, the CDR3 is TGTGCCAGCTCACCACCCGCACTACCCAGCAGCTCCTACAATGAGCAGTTCTTC. V usage is TRBV18 and J usage is TRBJ2-1; no firm D call. V lost 0 bases, J lost 0 bases, and 15 bases lay in between. Germline CDR1 and CDR2: KGHSH and LQKENI. The CDR3 extends over 18 amino acids.